By share, the clone carrying this T cell receptor beta chain counts as medium-sized. The sample is drawn from a study of blood T cells in healthy people across ages. The authors ran a second PCR of 7 to 11 cycles using a sample-barcoded 5' primer and a J-beta primer mix. TCRdb re-called the 5' RACE reads with MiXCR, one entry per CDR3 protein. The table lists about 1.6 million distinct CDR3 sequences, about 35% of them singletons. The germline CDR1 and CDR2 sequences are PRHDT and FYEKMQ (reference sequence). CDR3 length equals 12 residues. Trimming left V 0 bases short and J 5 bases short, with 2 bases between.

The sequence was obtained from a woman younger than 45 in good health. The V gene is TRBV13, the J gene TRBJ2-4, with D unclear. Sequencing was performed on blood. DNA for the CDR3: TGTGCCAGCAGCTTAGGGGAAAACATTCAGTACTTC. Its protein is CASSLGENIQYF.